The clone carrying this T cell receptor (beta chain) was recorded at least ten times. TCRdb reanalysed the reads using MiXCR and keeps one entry per CDR3 protein. Counted here are some 77,000 distinct CDR3 sequences, less than 4.5% occurring once; the ten biggest clones make up approximately 5%. The data were obtained in a study of T cell repertoires in cytomegalovirus infection. The CDR3 totals 15 residues. The germline V gene has CDR1 MNHEY and CDR2 SMNVEV (reference sequence). The V gene end was trimmed by 2 bases and the J gene end by 6 bases; junction bases not matched to a gene: 9. V usage is TRBV27 and J usage is TRBJ1-2, with TRBD1 matching over 7 bases. Material for sequencing was PBMCs. The receptor was derived from a human donor in good health (CMV status not recorded). Some clones in this sample may be carry-over from other donors' samples. CDR3: CASSLVSTGAHGYTF. The DNA for the CDR3 is TGTGCCAGCAGTTTAGTCTCCACAGGGGCGCATGGCTACACCTTC.